What follows are 19 T cell receptor beta chains derived from one specimen sequenced in a study of identical twins. MiXCR was run by TCRdb on the 5' RACE reads, yielding one entry per CDR3 protein. The sample holds 470,000 or so distinct CDR3 sequences, less than 25% seen once. This same sample was also part of a study on T cells expressing NK-cell markers.

Sequencing was carried out using CD4+ T cells sorted from blood. These receptors all come from a woman in her late teens or twenties in good health.

This clonotype was seen more than once but under ten times. The V and J genes are TRBV20-1 and TRBJ2-1; 11 nucleotides line up with TRBD2. V was clipped by 0 bases and J by 7 bases; unmatched bases: 11. The CDR3 runs to 17 residues. The germline V gene encodes CDR1 DFQATT and CDR2 SNEGSKA (reference sequence). The CDR3 nucleotides are TGCAGTGCTAGAGATCTTGGAAGTAGCGGGAGGGTTAATGAGCAGTTCTTC. This gives the protein CSARDLGSSGRVNEQFF.

This chain links TRBV4-1 with TRBJ2-1; D not certain. The CDR3 has 13 residues. Trimming pared 3 bases from V and 6 bases from J, leaving 9 bases between. CDR1 is MGHRA, CDR2 YSYEKL, per germline. In nucleotides, the CDR3 is TGCGCCAGCAGCCAGGCGTTACCCAATGAGCAGTTCTTC. It yields the protein CASSQALPNEQFF.

This clonotype was recorded at least ten times. This chain links TRBV7-2 with TRBJ2-3; D unclear. The germline V and J ends were trimmed by 3 bases and 0 bases, with 10 bases remaining between them. The length of the CDR3 is 15 residues. The germline V gene encodes CDR1 SGHTA and CDR2 FQGNSA. CDR3 sequence (DNA): TGTGCCAGCAGCTTTGCTAGAAGTAGCACAGATACGCAGTATTTT. Translating it yields CASSFARSSTDTQYF.

There are a few counts of this clonotype. The rearrangement joins TRBV12-3 or TRBV12-4 to TRBJ2-7, with D maybe TRBD1 (5 bases). CDR3 length: 16 amino acids. Deletions cut 3 bases from V and 5 bases from J, with 20 bases between. CDR3 nucleotide sequence: TGTGCCAGCAGTTTCTCGGCAGGGTCGTGGAGTGACGAGCAGTACTTC. It specifies CASSFSAGSWSDEQYF.

This clonotype showed up just a few times. J is TRBJ2-4 and V is TRBV20-1, with 10 bases that match TRBD2. V lost 4 bases, J lost 2 bases, and 5 bases stayed unmatched. The CDR3 totals 15 residues. Germline V lookup: CDR1 DFQATT, CDR2 SNEGSKA (reference sequence). The CDR3 loop is CSAMSGGGPKNIQYF. The DNA for the CDR3 is TGCAGTGCTATGAGCGGGGGGGGACCCAAAAACATTCAGTACTTC.

The chain employs TRBV19 and TRBJ2-2; D call uncertain. From germline, CDR1 is LNHDA and CDR2 SQIVND (reference sequence). The V end lost 3 bases, the J end lost 3 bases, and 8 bases lay between the germline ends. CDR3 length: 14 residues. The DNA for the CDR3 is TGTGCCAGTAGTATGTGGGCGGACACCGGGGAGCTGTTTTTT. It translates to CASSMWADTGELFF.

In this sample, this clonotype turned up a few times. V is TRBV12-3 or TRBV12-4 and J is TRBJ1-2, with a weak D call TRBD1 (5 bases). The CDR3 loop spans 14 amino acids. The V gene lost 6 bases and the J gene lost 4 bases, with 15 bases spanning the gap. In nucleotides, the CDR3 is TGTGCCAGCAGCCCGGGACTGTCTCTCTATGGCTACACCTTC. Translating gives CASSPGLSLYGYTF.

This clonotype showed up just a few times. The chain joins TRBV19 to TRBJ2-5; 8 bases map to TRBD2. J lost 5 bases, V lost 3 bases, and 8 bases had no gene match. Germline CDR1 LNHDA, CDR2 SQIVND (reference sequence). This CDR3 has 15 residues. CDR3 region: CASSIGTRGGETQYF. The CDR3, as DNA: TGTGCCAGTAGTATTGGGACTAGAGGCGGCGAGACCCAGTACTTC.

The chain uses TRBV21-1 and TRBJ2-1; TRBD1, the table's D call, was not compared with the DNA. TRBV21-1 has pseudogene status. This CDR3 has 14 residues. The CDR3 sequence: CASSRPGAYNEQFF. The CDR3 DNA is TGTGCCAGCAGCAGACCGGGGGCCTACAATGAGCAGTTCTTC.

V usage is TRBV12-3 or TRBV12-4 and J usage is TRBJ1-4, with D uncertain. V was shortened by 6 bases and J by 8 bases, with 16 bases between the two germline ends. The CDR3 is 14 residues long. Here the CDR3 DNA reads TGTGCCAGCAGCGCCAGTCCCGGTGGCGAAAAACTGTTTTTT. Translation: CASSASPGGEKLFF.

The chain is built from TRBV11-2 and TRBJ2-5; 13 bases line up with TRBD2. CDR3 size: 18 residues. Trimming removed 5 bases from V and 3 bases from J; junction bases left unmatched: 12. Germline V gene data show CDR1 as SGHAT and CDR2 as FQNNGV. CDR3 DNA sequence: TGTGCCAGCAGCCAGCCAGGACTAGCGGGGGTCCTGGAAGAGACCCAGTACTTC. Its protein is CASSQPGLAGVLEETQYF.

This clonotype has a handful of counts. The chain has TRBV15 and TRBJ2-7; 10 nucleotides match TRBD2. J lost 5 bases, V lost 4 bases, and 11 bases had no gene match. CDR1 is LNHNV and CDR2 is YYDKDF in the germline V gene (reference sequence). This CDR3 is 16 amino acids long. Here the CDR3 reads CATSTYLAGVHHEQYF. CDR3 in DNA: TGTGCCACCAGCACCTACCTAGCGGGAGTCCACCACGAGCAGTACTTC.

In its sample, this clonotype was seen a few times. V and J are TRBV20-1 and TRBJ2-3; 11 positions agree with TRBD2. Germline V gene data show CDR1 as DFQATT and CDR2 as SNEGSKA (reference sequence). The junction had 10 bases not matched to a gene; V was cut back by 6 bases and J by 5 bases. The CDR3 runs to 15 residues. The CDR3 region is CSAERTSGLGDTQYF. For the CDR3, the DNA is TGCAGTGCCGAGAGGACTAGCGGGTTAGGAGATACGCAGTATTTT.

This clonotype has a single count. CDR3 DNA: TGCAGTGCTAGAGGGGGGGCGCCGGGGGAGCTGTTTTTT. Protein product: CSARGGAPGELFF. The chain recombines TRBV20-1 with TRBJ2-2, with D possibly called TRBD1 or TRBD2 (6 bases each). The CDR3 has 13 amino acids. The ends were cut back, 1 base at V and 8 bases at J, with 11 bases in the middle. The germline gives CDR1 DFQATT, CDR2 SNEGSKA (reference sequence).

This clonotype was picked up a small number of times. V gene TRBV12-3 or TRBV12-4 combines with J gene TRBJ2-7; 8 bases fit TRBD1. There are 12 residues in the CDR3. V was pared by 7 bases and J by 6 bases, with 5 bases of the junction left unmatched. CDR3 region: CASTPQGGEQYF. DNA for the CDR3: TGTGCCAGCACCCCACAGGGGGGCGAGCAGTACTTC.

The chain uses TRBV5-1 and TRBJ2-7; possibly TRBD1 for D (5 bases). Trimming left V 0 bases short and J 6 bases short, with 10 bases between. The CDR3 totals 13 residues. The V gene's germline CDR1 is SGHRS and CDR2 YFSETQ. CDR3 region: CASSLAGLSEQYF. CDR3 sequence (DNA): TGCGCCAGCAGCTTGGCAGGGCTAAGCGAGCAGTACTTC.

The V call is TRBV7-8, the J call TRBJ1-3; 9 bases map to TRBD1. The V gene's germline CDR1 is SGHVS and CDR2 FQNEAQ. The CDR3 is made up of 13 amino acids. The J segment lost 8 bases and the V segment lost 1 base, leaving 0 bases of the junction unmatched. The CDR3, as DNA: TGTGCCAGCAGCTTAGGACAGGGGGACACCATATATTTT. Amino acid sequence: CASSLGQGDTIYF.

The chain is built from TRBV20-1 and TRBJ2-1; D is ambiguous. The CDR3 spans 15 residues. The ends were cut back, 0 bases at V and 0 bases at J, with 9 bases in the middle. Germline V gene data show CDR1 as DFQATT and CDR2 as SNEGSKA (reference sequence). CDR3 residues: CSAREDQSSYNEQFF. The DNA of the CDR3 is TGCAGTGCTAGAGAGGATCAGAGCTCCTACAATGAGCAGTTCTTC.

V usage is TRBV7-9 and J usage is TRBJ1-4; a possible D gene is TRBD1 (5 bases). Germline loops: CDR1 SEHNR, CDR2 FQNEAQ (reference sequence). This CDR3 has 13 residues. With 5 bases removed from V and 5 bases from J, the gap between germline ends came to 9 bases. CDR3 sequence reads: CASSPRQNEKLFF. DNA of the CDR3: TGTGCCAGCAGCCCCCGACAGAATGAAAAACTGTTTTTT.